These 21 T cell receptor beta chains were sequenced from one sample in a study of T cell repertoires in cytomegalovirus infection. Via MiXCR, TCRdb re-called the reads, giving one row per CDR3 protein. This table holds around 200,000 distinct CDR3 sequences, approximately 38% found once. What these receptors recognize is not known. Sequencing was performed on CD8+ T cells from cultured PBMCs, taken from culture after CMV antigen stimulation. These receptors originate from a human donor in good health (CMV status not recorded). Some clones in this sample may be carry-over from other donors' samples.

This clonotype was counted between two and nine times. J is TRBJ2-7 and V is TRBV7-2, with TRBD2 as a possible D gene (5 bases). There are 14 residues in the CDR3. The V and J ends lost 1 base and 4 bases respectively, with 11 bases between them. Per the germline V gene, CDR1 is SGHTA and CDR2 is FQGNSA. The CDR3 bases are TGTGCCAGCAGCTTAGATTTCCCGGGGTACGAGCAGTACTTC. Amino acid sequence: CASSLDFPGYEQYF. Complete variable domain (other parts from reference TRBV7-2 and TRBJ2-7): GAGVSQSPSNKVTEKGKDVELRCDPISGHTALYWYRQSLGQGLEFLIYFQGNSAPDKSGLPSDRFSAERTGGSVSTLTIQRTQQEDSAVYLCASSLDFPGYEQYFGPGTRLTVT.

The chain links TRBV11-2 to TRBJ1-5, with D possibly TRBD1 on 5 matching bases. Per germline, CDR1 SGHAT and CDR2 FQNNGV. Trimming removed 1 base from V and 6 bases from J, with 13 bases in between. CDR3 length: 15 amino acids. CDR3 coding DNA: TGTGCCAGCAGCTTAGTAGGGGATAAAGGTCAGCCCCAGCATTTT. This codes for CASSLVGDKGQPQHF.

In nucleotides, the CDR3 is TGTGCCAGCAGTTCAACGGGGGGCAATCAGCCCCAGCATTTT. Translation: CASSSTGGNQPQHF. V is TRBV12-3 or TRBV12-4 and J is TRBJ1-5, with D perhaps matching TRBD1 (5 bases). Trimming shortened V by 4 bases and J by 2 bases, and 9 bases separated the two germline ends. The CDR3 loop spans 14 amino acids.

The chain has TRBV20-1 and TRBJ2-7, with D perhaps matching TRBD1 or TRBD2 (6 bases each). The CDR3 consists of 14 residues. V was trimmed by 0 bases and J by 4 bases, leaving 13 bases between them. In germline, CDR1 is DFQATT, CDR2 SNEGSKA (reference sequence). The CDR3 region is CSARDRGAPYEQYF. CDR3 DNA: TGCAGTGCTAGAGATAGGGGGGCGCCGTACGAGCAGTACTTC.

This clonotype was picked up a small number of times. The chain carries TRBV5-4 and TRBJ1-1; TRBD1 is a possible D gene (5 bases). V was trimmed by 4 bases and J by 7 bases, leaving 20 bases between them. Germline V lookup: CDR1 SGHNT, CDR2 YYREEE (reference sequence). The CDR3 runs 15 residues. CDR3 nucleotide sequence: TGTGCCAGCAGCGCATTAAGAGGGGAGCTCTTTGAAGCTTTCTTT. Translated, it gives CASSALRGELFEAFF. The variable domain in full, with the rest retrieved from reference TRBV5-4 and TRBJ1-1, is ETGVTQSPTHLIKTRGQQVTLRCSSQSGHNTVSWYQQALGQGPQFIFQYYREEENGRGNFPPRFSGLQFPNYSSELNVNALELDDSALYLCASSALRGELFEAFFGQGTRLTVV.

This clonotype appeared many times. The chain is built from TRBV10-3 and TRBJ1-2, with D perhaps matching TRBD1 (6 bases). Germline V CDR1 and CDR2: ENHRY, SYGVKD. V lost 6 bases to trimming and J lost 4 bases, with 15 bases between them. The CDR3 is 14 residues long. CDR3 bases: TGTGCCATCAGCCCAGGGGTGACGTCCTATGGCTACACCTTC. This translates into CAISPGVTSYGYTF.

The chain couples TRBV12-3 or TRBV12-4 to TRBJ2-1, with D possibly TRBD1 on 5 matching bases. The CDR3 is 12 residues long. Trimming pared 5 bases from V and 11 bases from J, leaving 13 bases between. The CDR3, as DNA: TGTGCCAGCAGTCCCTCGCGGACAAAGCAGTTCTTC. Translated, it gives CASSPSRTKQFF.

This chain connects TRBV7-9 to TRBJ2-3, with a tentative D call TRBD2 (6 bases). CDR3 size: 15 residues. The V and J ends lost 7 bases and 8 bases respectively, with 22 bases between them. Germline V gene data show CDR1 as SEHNR and CDR2 as FQNEAQ (reference sequence). In nucleotides, the CDR3 is TGTGCCAGCAATAGCTCGGGGCCCTCGCGGGGTACGCAGTATTTT. It is translated as CASNSSGPSRGTQYF.

This clonotype was counted ten times or more. The rearrangement links TRBV27 to TRBJ1-5, with TRBD1 identical over 8 bases. CDR1 MNHEY and CDR2 SMNVEV come from the germline V gene (reference sequence). CDR3 length: 15 amino acids. V lost 6 bases, J lost 0 bases, and 4 bases stayed unmatched. As DNA, the CDR3 is TGTGCCAGCAGCTGGACAGGGAATAGCAATCAGCCCCAGCATTTT. It codes for CASSWTGNSNQPQHF.

The chain is built from TRBV7-3 and TRBJ1-2, with TRBD1 as a possible D gene (6 bases). CDR3 length equals 15 residues. Germline CDR1 and CDR2: SGHTA and FQGTGA. The V end lost 2 bases, the J end lost 4 bases, and 14 bases lay between the germline ends. The DNA of the CDR3 is TGTGCCAGCAGCTTAGAGCTGGGGGGCGCCTATGGCTACACCTTC. Translated: CASSLELGGAYGYTF.

This clonotype showed up just a few times. This chain links TRBV7-9 with TRBJ1-2; D gene unclear. The germline V gene has CDR1 SEHNR and CDR2 FQNEAQ (reference sequence). The V and J ends lost 4 bases and 0 bases respectively, with 15 bases between them. The CDR3 is 16 residues long. CDR3 in DNA: TGTGCCAGCAGCTCCCAAACATCGGGCCCTAACTATGGCTACACCTTC. The encoded protein is CASSSQTSGPNYGYTF.

The chain uses TRBV28 and TRBJ2-5, with D possibly being TRBD1 or TRBD2 (5 bases each). Germline V lookup: CDR1 MDHEN, CDR2 SYDVKM. Trimming left V 3 bases short and J 1 base short, with 15 bases between. The length of the CDR3 is 16 residues. CDR3 region: CASSFAGGDSQETQYF. Here the CDR3 DNA reads TGTGCCAGCAGTTTCGCTGGGGGAGACAGCCAAGAGACCCAGTACTTC.

This chain connects TRBV27 to TRBJ1-5; the D gene is possibly TRBD1 (5 bases). V was shortened by 2 bases and J by 5 bases, with 13 bases between the two germline ends. This CDR3 contains 15 residues. Germline V CDR1 and CDR2: MNHEY, SMNVEV (reference sequence). The CDR3 coding sequence is TGTGCCAGCAGTTTAGTAGGGGCGCGAGATCAGCCCCAGCATTTT. Its translation is CASSLVGARDQPQHF.

This clonotype was detected a few times. The chain carries TRBV7-9 and TRBJ2-5; D uncertain. Between the trimmed V and J ends, which lost 4 bases and 0 bases, there was a span of 9 bases. The CDR3 contains 14 residues. The germline V gene encodes CDR1 SEHNR and CDR2 FQNEAQ (reference sequence). Written as DNA, the CDR3 is TGTGCCAGCAGCTCTACACAGTACCAAGAGACCCAGTACTTC. Amino acid sequence: CASSSTQYQETQYF. Full variable domain (missing parts from reference TRBV7-9 and TRBJ2-5): DTGVSQNPRHKITKRGQNVTFRCDPISEHNRLYWYRQTLGQGPEFLTYFQNEAQLEKSRLLSDRFSAERPKGSFSTLEIQRTEQGDSAMYLCASSSTQYQETQYFGPGTRLLVL.

In its sample, this clonotype was seen a few times. The J gene is TRBJ1-1, the V gene TRBV11-2, with TRBD1 matching 9 bases. Germline assignment: CDR1 SGHAT and CDR2 FQNNGV. V dropped 5 bases and J dropped 3; count of bases not matched to a gene: 22. This CDR3 spans 20 amino acids. CDR3 sequence (DNA): TGTGCCAGCAGCCAAATGGGCCTACCGGGACAGGGAAGGAGGGACACTGAAGCTTTCTTT. This translates into CASSQMGLPGQGRRDTEAFF.

This clonotype was observed a few times. The chain combines TRBV6-1 with TRBJ1-2; 10 nucleotides agree with TRBD1. The CDR3 length is 15 residues. J gave up 7 bases and V 4 bases, and 9 bases lay outside the gene matches. The germline gives CDR1 MNHNS, CDR2 SASEGT. This chain's CDR3 is CASSVTTGTGVGYTF. In nucleotides, the CDR3 is TGTGCCAGCAGTGTAACAACCGGGACAGGGGTTGGCTACACCTTC.

The CDR3 loop reads CASSLKTSGRDIQYF. Here the CDR3 DNA reads TGTGCCAGCAGCTTAAAGACTAGCGGGAGAGACATTCAGTACTTC. J is TRBJ2-4 and V is TRBV7-6; 12 nucleotides agree with TRBD2. V trimming: 2 bases; J trimming: 8 bases; junction bases outside the gene matches: 4. Germline V CDR1 and CDR2: SGHVS, FNYEAQ. The CDR3 spans 15 residues. Using reference TRBV7-6 and TRBJ2-4 for the parts outside the CDR3, the full variable domain is GAGVSQSPRYKVTKRGQDVALRCDPISGHVSLYWYRQALGQGPEFLTYFNYEAQQDKSGLPNDRFSAERPEGSISTLTIQRTEQRDSAMYRCASSLKTSGRDIQYFGAGTRLSVL.

The chain links TRBV7-2 to TRBJ2-7; 11 positions agree with TRBD2. V lost 5 bases, J lost 4 bases, and 7 bases stayed unmatched. Germline V CDR1 and CDR2: SGHTA, FQGNSA. CDR3 length equals 15 residues. In DNA, the CDR3 is TGTGCCAGCAGCCGAACTAGCGGGAGAGGGTACGAGCAGTACTTC. Its protein is CASSRTSGRGYEQYF.

At least ten counts were recorded for this clonotype. The chain has TRBV7-2 and TRBJ1-1; weak D call: TRBD1 (6 bases). Looked up from germline, CDR1 is SGHTA and CDR2 is FQGNSA. Trimming pared 4 bases from V and 4 bases from J, leaving 10 bases between. CDR3 size: 13 residues. CDR3: CASSSTGSTEAFF. The CDR3 DNA follows: TGTGCCAGCAGCTCTACAGGGAGCACTGAAGCTTTCTTT.

The J gene is TRBJ1-2, the V gene TRBV6-8; possibly TRBD1 for D (6 bases). Looked up from germline, CDR1 is MNHGY and CDR2 is SAAAGT. V dropped 6 bases and J dropped 2 bases, with 10 bases sitting between them. The CDR3 length is 13 residues. The CDR3 sequence: CASSHRANYGYTF. The CDR3 bases are TGTGCCAGCAGCCACAGGGCGAACTATGGCTACACCTTC.

The CDR3 DNA sequence: TGTGCCAGCAGCTTAAACCACGGGGGCTCCTATAATTCACCCCTCCACTTT. This translates into CASSLNHGGSYNSPLHF. The V gene is TRBV11-2, the J gene TRBJ1-6; D possibly corresponds to TRBD1 (5 bases). The CDR3 contains 17 residues. V lost 2 bases and J lost 0, with 11 bases in between. CDR1 is SGHAT, CDR2 FQNNGV, per germline.